This is a list of T cell receptor beta chains from one sample in a study of blood T cell repertoires in COVID-19. Profiling relied on immunoSEQ multiplex PCR, and the TCRdb table lists in-frame clones only, not all of them. The sample has around 270,000 clones; about 90% are singletons. Sequencing used PBMCs or T cells enriched from blood (not recorded which). The source of these receptors is a woman aged 40 to 50 who had been exposed to COVID-19. CDR3s include the opening cysteine and the closing phenylalanine or tryptophan. Each record gives: CDR3 length, clone size, J gene, D gene, V gene, CDR3 protein, CDR3 DNA. D genes are given only for firm matches. Rows give clone size only sometimes, using once, few, many, or a class for an expanded clone.

>16|.|TRBJ1-5|.|TRBV4-3
CASSKTWTDSNQPQHF
TGCGCCAGCAGCAAAACTTGGACAGATAGCAATCAGCCCCAGCATTTT
>11|.|TRBJ1-4|.|TRBV3-1/TRBV3-2
CASSLLEKLFF
TGTGCCAGCAGCCTCCTCGAAAAACTGTTTTTT
>14|few|TRBJ2-7|.|TRBV7-6
CASSPRGVSYEQYF
TGTGCCAGCAGCCCCCGAGGCGTCTCCTACGAGCAGTACTTC
>13|.|TRBJ2-1|TRBD2|TRBV7-3
CASSLTGGYEQFF
TGTGCCAGCAGCTTAACCGGGGGGTATGAGCAGTTCTTC
>17|.|TRBJ1-3|.|TRBV23-1
CASSQSGGGTYGNTIYF
TGCGCCAGCAGTCAATCGGGGGGAGGGACGTACGGAAACACCATATATTTT
>14|once|TRBJ1-2|TRBD1|TRBV6-5
CASSYRQGNYGYTF
TGTGCCAGCAGTTACCGACAGGGGAACTATGGCTACACCTTC
>17|.|TRBJ2-1|.|TRBV24-1
CATSDQDSGSSYNEQFF
TGTGCCACCAGTGATCAAGACTCTGGAAGCTCCTACAATGAGCAGTTCTTC
>17|once|TRBJ1-3|.|TRBV3-1/TRBV3-2
CASSPRWVTCGGNTIYF
TGTGCCAGCAGCCCGAGGTGGGTGACCTGTGGTGGAAACACCATATATTTT
>14|.|TRBJ2-3|.|TRBV2
CASNPGLSTDTQYF
TGTGCCAGCAACCCGGGACTTAGCACAGATACGCAGTATTTT
>13|.|TRBJ2-5|.|TRBV11-3
CASSLHVAETQYF
TGTGCCAGCAGCTTACATGTAGCGGAGACCCAGTACTTC
>15|.|TRBJ2-2|.|TRBV7-3
CASSPQARGPGELFF
TGTGCCAGCAGCCCCCAAGCTCGAGGCCCCGGGGAGCTGTTTTTT
>15|.|TRBJ2-4|.|TRBV14
CASSQDLDSRGIQYF
TGTGCCAGCAGCCAAGATCTGGATAGCAGGGGCATTCAGTACTTC
>13|.|TRBJ2-1|.|TRBV5-1
CASSFGGWNEQFF
TGTGCCAGCAGCTTCGGGGGTTGGAATGAGCAGTTCTTC
>14|.|TRBJ1-1|.|TRBV5-1
CASSLSPVNTEAFF
TGTGCCAGCAGCTTGTCCCCAGTGAACACTGAAGCTTTCTTT
>14|.|TRBJ2-5|TRBD2|TRBV19
CASSNSGSRETQYF
TGTGCCAGTAGCAATAGCGGGAGCCGAGAGACCCAGTACTTC
>17|.|TRBJ2-6|TRBD1|TRBV10-1
CANQDRAGFSGANVLTF
TGCGCCAACCAGGACAGGGCGGGTTTTTCTGGGGCCAACGTCCTGACTTTC
>14|.|TRBJ2-7|.|TRBV18
CASSPLQSVDEQYF
TGTGCCAGCTCACCACTACAGTCTGTAGACGAGCAGTACTTC
>18|.|TRBJ1-5|TRBD1|TRBV15
CATSRDYPGQGSYQPQHF
TGTGCCACCAGCAGAGATTATCCGGGACAGGGTTCTTATCAGCCCCAGCATTTT
>15|.|TRBJ1-2|.|TRBV4-3
CASSQATVKNYGYTF
TGCGCCAGCAGCCAAGCTACGGTTAAGAACTATGGCTACACCTTC
>14|.|TRBJ2-7|.|TRBV6-6
CASSYGTGNYEQYF
TGTGCCAGCAGTTATGGTACAGGGAACTACGAGCAGTACTTC
>14|.|TRBJ2-2|TRBD1|TRBV7-9
CASSTGQGRGELFF
TGTGCCAGCAGCACTGGACAGGGCCGCGGGGAGCTGTTTTTT
>19|.|TRBJ2-2|.|TRBV5-6
CASSFRVISTRTNTGELFF
TGTGCCAGCAGCTTTAGGGTTATAAGCACTAGAACGAACACCGGGGAGCTGTTTTTT
>15|.|TRBJ2-2|.|TRBV5-1
CASSLWRPDTGELFF
TGTGCCAGCAGTCTGTGGAGGCCGGACACCGGGGAGCTGTTTTTT
>14|.|TRBJ1-1|TRBD1|TRBV6-5
CASSYVDRDTEAFF
TGTGCCAGCAGTTACGTGGACAGGGACACTGAAGCTTTCTTT
>14|.|TRBJ2-1|.|TRBV5-1
CASRGHPDYNEQFF
TGCGCCAGCCGGGGACACCCGGACTACAATGAGCAGTTCTTC
>17|.|TRBJ2-1|.|TRBV10-3
CAISVGVVGQPYNEQFF
TGTGCCATCAGTGTTGGTGTTGTGGGCCAGCCCTACAATGAGCAGTTCTTC
>15|.|TRBJ1-2|TRBD1|TRBV18
CASSPGRDRLYGYTF
TGTGCCAGCTCACCAGGCCGGGACAGACTCTATGGCTACACCTTC
>14|.|TRBJ2-5|.|TRBV25-1
CASSDRDTQETQYF
TGTGCCAGCAGTGATCGAGACACCCAAGAGACCCAGTACTTC
>13|.|TRBJ1-2|.|TRBV7-2
CASSLGGGYGYTF
TGTGCCAGCAGCTTAGGAGGGGGCTATGGCTACACCTTC
>13|.|TRBJ2-7|.|TRBV29-1
CSAEVPGGLEQYF
TGCAGCGCCGAGGTCCCCGGGGGTCTCGAGCAGTACTTC
>16|.|TRBJ2-5|TRBD2|TRBV11-3
CASSLGGLAGKETQYF
TGTGCCAGCAGCTTAGGAGGGTTAGCGGGGAAAGAGACCCAGTACTTC
>14|.|TRBJ1-1|TRBD1|TRBV4-3
CASSQPYRGVFAFF
TGCGCCAGCAGCCAACCGTACAGGGGAGTATTCGCTTTCTTT
>15|.|TRBJ2-3|TRBD2|TRBV6-5
CASSTELAGADTQYF
TGTGCCAGCAGTACAGAACTAGCGGGAGCAGATACGCAGTATTTT